The source of this T cell receptor (beta chain) is a study of graft-versus-host responses after intestinal transplantation. Turning to the study itself: Each recipient received anti-thymocyte globulin induction, then tacrolimus and steroids for approximately 3 years. Study-wide results and limits: Allografts of patients with graft-donor T cell macrochimerism showed high graft-versus-host to host-versus-graft clone ratios. Some GvH clones were seen earlier in gut or blood, suggesting intestinal origin.

TCRdb keeps only in-frame clones here, not all; method: immunoSEQ multiplex PCR. The sample yields approximately 71,000 clones, about 90% seen once. This CDR3 spans 14 amino acids. Germline V lookup: CDR1 MDHEN, CDR2 SYDVKM. V was clipped by 3 bases and J by 11 bases; unmatched bases: 6. With regard to this clone: As yet, its antigen is unknown.

This TCR derives from a human donor who received an intestinal transplant. The V and J genes are TRBV28 and TRBJ2-2, with TRBD1 matching 10 bases. Sequencing was performed on unstimulated CD8+ T cells sorted from spleen or lymph node cells, taken before intestinal transplant. The DNA of the CDR3 is TGTGCCAGCAGTTTCGGGACAGGGGACTACGAGCTGTTTTTT. This sequence encodes CASSFGTGDYELFF.